Below, 11 T cell receptor beta chains from the same sample are listed, as sequenced in a study of OX40 agonist ivuxolimab in advanced cancers. TCRdb's table, derived via immunoSEQ multiplex PCR, lists solely in-frame clones and lacks some. The sample includes roughly 28,000 clones, 80% to 85% seen only once; the top ten take around a fifth. The sample consisted of CD4+ or CD8+ T cells sorted from blood, taken in a trial of the OX40 agonist ivuxolimab. The source of these receptors is an adult with an advanced solid tumor such as melanoma, head and neck, liver or kidney cancer.

Only one count was recorded for this clone. The chain recombines TRBV2 with TRBJ2-1; 8 bases agree with TRBD1. Germline assignment: CDR1 SNHLY and CDR2 FYNNEI. This CDR3 is built from 17 residues. Trimming cost V 6 bases and J 2 bases; bases outside gene matches: 12. This CDR3 reads CASRPSGQGNAYNEQFF. The CDR3, as DNA: TGTGCCAGCAGGCCATCCGGACAGGGTAATGCCTACAATGAGCAGTTCTTC. The entire variable domain, with the rest obtained from reference TRBV2 and TRBJ2-1, is as follows: EPEVTQTPSHQVTQMGQEVILRCVPISNHLYFYWYRQILGQKVEFLVSFYNNEISEKSEIFDDQFSVERPDGSNFTLKIRSTKLEDSAMYFCASRPSGQGNAYNEQFFGPGTRLTVL.

The CDR3 DNA reads TGCGCCAGCAGCTTGGATCTGGGGGCCCGGGGTGAGCAGTTCTTC. Translation gives CASSLDLGARGEQFF. The chain recombines TRBV5-1 with TRBJ2-1; possibly TRBD1 for D (6 bases). V lost 0 bases and J lost 9, with 16 bases in between. This CDR3 spans 15 amino acids. Germline values: CDR1 SGHRS, CDR2 YFSETQ.

The genes are TRBV2 and TRBJ2-2; 9 bases are shared with TRBD2. V lost 11 bases, J lost 1 base, and 8 bases stayed unmatched. The V gene's germline CDR1 is SNHLY and CDR2 FYNNEI. The CDR3 runs to 15 residues. The CDR3 loop is CAGGGAGQNTGELFF. In DNA form, the CDR3 reads TGTGCCGGCGGGGGGGCGGGCCAGAACACCGGGGAGCTGTTTTTT.

The chain has TRBV7-9 and TRBJ2-5; 7 nucleotides match TRBD2. CDR1 is SEHNR, CDR2 FQNEAQ, per germline (reference sequence). Germline trimming cut 1 base from V and 3 bases from J; bases unmatched to any gene: 2. The CDR3 has 14 amino acids. Here the CDR3 DNA reads TGTGCCAGCAGCTTAGGGGGGAGGGAAGAGACCCAGTACTTC. Translating gives CASSLGGREETQYF.

The chain uses TRBV7-8 and TRBJ1-1, with a tentative D call TRBD1 (5 bases). Trimming took 4 bases from V and 8 from J, leaving 11 bases between them. Germline loops: CDR1 SGHVS, CDR2 FQNEAQ. The CDR3 loop spans 12 amino acids. CDR3 sequence reads: CASSSWTTEAFF. CDR3 in DNA: TGTGCCAGCAGCTCCTGGACAACAGAAGCTTTCTTT.

This chain joins TRBV11-2 and TRBJ2-2; D gene uncertain. Germline V gene data show CDR1 as SGHAT and CDR2 as FQNNGV. The V end was cut by 5 bases, the J end by 6 bases, with 13 bases between. The CDR3 contains 14 residues. The CDR3 DNA follows: TGTGCCAGCAGCCACCAGGAGTGGGCCGGGGAGCTGTTTTTT. It is translated as CASSHQEWAGELFF.

There are a few counts of this clone. The rearrangement joins TRBV9 to TRBJ2-1, with 7 bases identical to TRBD2. This CDR3 region has 14 residues. The trim removed 5 bases at V and 2 bases at J, leaving 4 bases unmatched. Per germline, CDR1 SGDLS and CDR2 YYNGEE. As DNA, the CDR3 is TGTGCCAGCAGAGGGGAGGGTCCCTACAATGAGCAGTTCTTC. This gives the protein CASRGEGPYNEQFF.

The chain employs TRBV9 and TRBJ2-3; possibly TRBD1 for D (5 bases). CDR3 length equals 14 residues. CDR1 SGDLS and CDR2 YYNGEE come from the germline V gene. The germline V and J ends were trimmed by 0 bases and 6 bases, with 11 bases remaining between them. This CDR3 reads CASSVDGPGDTQYF. The CDR3 DNA follows: TGTGCCAGCAGCGTAGATGGGCCAGGGGATACGCAGTATTTT.

The rearrangement uses TRBV7-9 and TRBJ2-5; weak D call: TRBD1 (5 bases). The J call may not be correct, given that the DNA end is closer to TRBJ2-7. In germline, CDR1 is SEHNR, CDR2 FQNEAQ (reference sequence). The CDR3 extends over 13 amino acids. The CDR3 loop reads CASSFPGNYEQYF. CDR3 nucleotide sequence: TGTGCCAGCAGCTTCCCAGGGAACTACGAGCAGTACTTC.

This chain joins TRBV19 and TRBJ1-4; TRBD1 is a possible D gene (5 bases). CDR1 and CDR2 (germline): LNHDA, SQIVND (reference sequence). The CDR3 contains 13 residues. Between the trimmed V and J ends, which lost 4 bases and 8 bases, there was a span of 11 bases. Here the CDR3 reads CASSRGTYEKLFF. In DNA form, the CDR3 reads TGTGCCAGTAGTAGGGGGACGTACGAAAAACTGTTTTTT. The full variable domain, completed using reference TRBV19 and TRBJ1-4, is DGGITQSPKYLFRKEGQNVTLSCEQNLNHDAMYWYRQDPGQGLRLIYYSQIVNDFQKGDIAEGYSVSREKKESFPLTVTSAQKNPTAFYLCASSRGTYEKLFFGSGTQLSVL.

The chain joins TRBV9 to TRBJ2-7; D gene ambiguous. Trimming pared 4 bases from V and 0 bases from J, leaving 8 bases between. This CDR3 region has 13 residues. Germline V gives CDR1 SGDLS, CDR2 YYNGEE. CDR3 DNA: TGTGCCAGCAGCAAACACGGCTCCTACGAGCAGTACTTC. This codes for CASSKHGSYEQYF.